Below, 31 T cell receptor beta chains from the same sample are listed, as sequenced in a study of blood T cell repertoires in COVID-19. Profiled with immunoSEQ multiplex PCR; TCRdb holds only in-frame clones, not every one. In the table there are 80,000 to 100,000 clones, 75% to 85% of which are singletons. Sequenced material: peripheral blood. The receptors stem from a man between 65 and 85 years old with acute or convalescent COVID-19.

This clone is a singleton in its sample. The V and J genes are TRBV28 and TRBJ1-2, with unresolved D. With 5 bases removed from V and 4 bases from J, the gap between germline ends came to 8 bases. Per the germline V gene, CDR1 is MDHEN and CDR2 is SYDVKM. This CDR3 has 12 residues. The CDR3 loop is CASSLSGYGYTF. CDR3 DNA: TGTGCCAGCAGTCTCAGCGGCTATGGCTACACCTTC.

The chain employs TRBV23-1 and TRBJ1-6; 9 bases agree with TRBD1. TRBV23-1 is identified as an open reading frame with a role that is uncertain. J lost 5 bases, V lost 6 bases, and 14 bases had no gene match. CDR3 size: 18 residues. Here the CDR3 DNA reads TGCGCCAGCAGCCGCCCCAAACCGGGACAGGGCCATAATTCACCCCTCCACTTT. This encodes CASSRPKPGQGHNSPLHF.

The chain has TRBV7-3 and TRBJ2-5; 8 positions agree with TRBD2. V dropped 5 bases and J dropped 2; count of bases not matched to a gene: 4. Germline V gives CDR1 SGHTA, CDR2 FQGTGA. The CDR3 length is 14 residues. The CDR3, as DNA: TGTGCCAGCAGCCGGGGGGGCCGACAAGAGACCCAGTACTTC. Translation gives CASSRGGRQETQYF.

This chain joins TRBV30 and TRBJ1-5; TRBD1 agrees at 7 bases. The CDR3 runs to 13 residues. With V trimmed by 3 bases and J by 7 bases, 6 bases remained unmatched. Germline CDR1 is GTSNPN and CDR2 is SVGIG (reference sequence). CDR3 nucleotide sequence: TGTGCCTGGAGCGGACAGGTCTACCAGCCCCAGCATTTT. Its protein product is CAWSGQVYQPQHF.

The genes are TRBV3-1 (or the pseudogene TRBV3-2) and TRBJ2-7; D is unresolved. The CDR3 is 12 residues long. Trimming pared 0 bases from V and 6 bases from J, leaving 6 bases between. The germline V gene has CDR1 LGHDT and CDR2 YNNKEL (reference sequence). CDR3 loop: CASSQDLREQYF. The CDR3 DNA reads TGTGCCAGCAGCCAAGATCTCCGCGAGCAGTACTTC.

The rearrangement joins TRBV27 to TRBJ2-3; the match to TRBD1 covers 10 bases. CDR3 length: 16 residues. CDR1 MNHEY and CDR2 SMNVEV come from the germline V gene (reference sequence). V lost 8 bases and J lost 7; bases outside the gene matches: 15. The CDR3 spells CASRLQTGGGRYTQYF. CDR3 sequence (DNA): TGTGCCAGCCGCCTGCAGACAGGGGGCGGGCGGTATACGCAGTATTTT.

The DNA for the CDR3 is TGCGCCAGCAGCTTGTTCGGGTCAGAGACCCAGTACTTC. Translated, it gives CASSLFGSETQYF. The chain links TRBV5-1 to TRBJ2-5; unclear D gene. Germline CDR1 reads SGHRS; CDR2 reads YFSETQ. The CDR3 covers 13 residues. The V end lost 1 base, the J end lost 4 bases, and 8 bases lay between the germline ends.

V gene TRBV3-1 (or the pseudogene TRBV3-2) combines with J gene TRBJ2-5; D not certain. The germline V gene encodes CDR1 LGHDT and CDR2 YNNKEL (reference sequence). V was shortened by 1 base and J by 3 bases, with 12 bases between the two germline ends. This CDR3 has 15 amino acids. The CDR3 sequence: CASSQGPTPEETQYF. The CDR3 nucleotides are TGTGCCAGCAGCCAAGGGCCGACTCCAGAAGAGACCCAGTACTTC.

CDR3 sequence: CASRTGVAGNQPQHF. The CDR3, as DNA: TGTGCCAGTAGAACAGGGGTGGCGGGCAATCAGCCCCAGCATTTT. The chain carries TRBV19 and TRBJ1-5, with 7 bases fitting TRBD1. Germline V gene lookup returns CDR1 LNHDA and CDR2 SQIVND (reference sequence). This CDR3 contains 15 residues. V gave up 6 bases and J gave up 2 bases; unmatched junction bases: 7. The variable domain in full, completed from reference TRBV19 and TRBJ1-5, reads DGGITQSPKYLFRKEGQNVTLSCEQNLNHDAMYWYRQDPGQGLRLIYYSQIVNDFQKGDIAEGYSVSREKKESFPLTVTSAQKNPTAFYLCASRTGVAGNQPQHFGDGTRLSIL.

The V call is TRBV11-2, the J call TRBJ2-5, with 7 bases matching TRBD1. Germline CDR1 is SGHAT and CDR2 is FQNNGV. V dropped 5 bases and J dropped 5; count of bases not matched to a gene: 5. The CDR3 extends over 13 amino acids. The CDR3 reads CASSLDRRETQYF. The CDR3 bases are TGTGCCAGCAGCCTGGACAGGCGGGAGACCCAGTACTTC.

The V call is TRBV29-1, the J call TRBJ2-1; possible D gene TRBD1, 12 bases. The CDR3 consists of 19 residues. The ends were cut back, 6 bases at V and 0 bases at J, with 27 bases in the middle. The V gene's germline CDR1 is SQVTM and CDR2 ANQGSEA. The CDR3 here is CSVRDRGRLAGTSYNEQFF. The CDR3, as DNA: TGCAGCGTGAGGGACAGGGGGCGACTAGCGGGGACCTCCTACAATGAGCAGTTCTTC.

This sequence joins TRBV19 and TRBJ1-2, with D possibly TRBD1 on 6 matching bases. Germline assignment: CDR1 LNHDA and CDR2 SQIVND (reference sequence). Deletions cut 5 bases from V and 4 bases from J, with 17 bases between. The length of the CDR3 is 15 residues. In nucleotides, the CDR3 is TGTGCCAGTAGTGATTCCCCGGGACACCTCTATGGCTACACCTTC. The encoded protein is CASSDSPGHLYGYTF.

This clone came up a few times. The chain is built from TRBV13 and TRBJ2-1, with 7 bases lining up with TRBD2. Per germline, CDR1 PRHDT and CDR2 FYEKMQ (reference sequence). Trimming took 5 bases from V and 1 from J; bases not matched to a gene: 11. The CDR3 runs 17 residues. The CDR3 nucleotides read TGTGCCAGCAGCGCCTTGGCGGGAGACGGGTCCTACAATGAGCAGTTCTTC. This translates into CASSALAGDGSYNEQFF.

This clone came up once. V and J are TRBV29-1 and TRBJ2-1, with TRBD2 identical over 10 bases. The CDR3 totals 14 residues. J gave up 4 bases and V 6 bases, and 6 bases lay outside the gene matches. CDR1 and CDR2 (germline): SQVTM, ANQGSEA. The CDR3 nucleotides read TGCAGCGTACCCCGGACTAGCGGTTACAATGAGCAGTTCTTC. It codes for CSVPRTSGYNEQFF.

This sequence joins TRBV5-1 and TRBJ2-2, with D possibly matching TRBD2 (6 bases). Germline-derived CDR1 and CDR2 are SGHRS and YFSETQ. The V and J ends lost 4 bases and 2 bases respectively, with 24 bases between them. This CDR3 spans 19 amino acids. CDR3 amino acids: CASSGPGLLSLNNTGELFF. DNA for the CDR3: TGCGCCAGCAGCGGTCCGGGACTCCTAAGTCTTAACAACACCGGGGAGCTGTTTTTT.

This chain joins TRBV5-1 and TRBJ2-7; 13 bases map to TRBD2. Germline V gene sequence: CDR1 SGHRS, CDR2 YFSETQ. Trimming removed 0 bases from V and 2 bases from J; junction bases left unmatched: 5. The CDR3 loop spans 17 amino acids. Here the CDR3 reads CASSLGLAGGLTYEQYF. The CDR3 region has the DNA TGCGCCAGCAGCTTGGGACTAGCGGGAGGACTTACCTACGAGCAGTACTTC.

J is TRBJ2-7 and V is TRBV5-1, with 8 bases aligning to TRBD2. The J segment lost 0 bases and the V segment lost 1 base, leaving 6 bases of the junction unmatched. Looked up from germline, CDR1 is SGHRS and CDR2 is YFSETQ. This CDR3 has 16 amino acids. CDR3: CASSLYGSGSSYEQYF. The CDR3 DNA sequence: TGCGCCAGCAGCTTGTACGGGAGCGGGAGCTCCTACGAGCAGTACTTC.

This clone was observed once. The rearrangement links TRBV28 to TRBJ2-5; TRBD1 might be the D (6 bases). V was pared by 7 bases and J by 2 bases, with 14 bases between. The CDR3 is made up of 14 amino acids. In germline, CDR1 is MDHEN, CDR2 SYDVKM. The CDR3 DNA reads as TGTGCCAGCAAGGGGACACAACCTCAAGAGACCCAGTACTTC. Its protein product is CASKGTQPQETQYF.

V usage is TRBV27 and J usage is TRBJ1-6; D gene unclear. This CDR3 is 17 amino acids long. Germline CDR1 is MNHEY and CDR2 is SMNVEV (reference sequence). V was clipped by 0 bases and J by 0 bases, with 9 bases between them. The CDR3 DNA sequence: TGTGCCAGCAGTTTATCAATGGCCAGCTCCTATAATTCACCCCTCCACTTT. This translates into CASSLSMASSYNSPLHF.

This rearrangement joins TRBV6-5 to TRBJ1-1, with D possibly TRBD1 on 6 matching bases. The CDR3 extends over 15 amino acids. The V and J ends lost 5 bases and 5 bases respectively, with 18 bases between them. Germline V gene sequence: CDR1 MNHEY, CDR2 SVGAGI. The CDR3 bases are TGTGCCAGCAGTAAATTACAGGGAGTAGGTACTGAAGCTTTCTTT. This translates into CASSKLQGVGTEAFF.

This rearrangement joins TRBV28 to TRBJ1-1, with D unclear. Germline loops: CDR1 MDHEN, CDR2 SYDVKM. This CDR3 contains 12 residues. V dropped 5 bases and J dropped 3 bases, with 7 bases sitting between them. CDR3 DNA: TGTGCCAGCAGTCCCTACTACACTGAAGCTTTCTTT. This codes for CASSPYYTEAFF.

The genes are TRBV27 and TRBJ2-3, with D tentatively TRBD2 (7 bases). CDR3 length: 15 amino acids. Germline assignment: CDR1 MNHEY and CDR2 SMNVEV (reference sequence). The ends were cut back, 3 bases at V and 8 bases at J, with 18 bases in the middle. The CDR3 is CASSFEGGLVGTQYF. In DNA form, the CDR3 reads TGTGCCAGCAGTTTCGAGGGGGGGCTAGTAGGTACGCAGTATTTT.

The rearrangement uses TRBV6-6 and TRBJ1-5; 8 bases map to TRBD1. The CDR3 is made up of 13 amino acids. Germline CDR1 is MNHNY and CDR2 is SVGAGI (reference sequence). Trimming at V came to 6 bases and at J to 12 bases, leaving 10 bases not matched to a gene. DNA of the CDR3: TGTGCCAGCAGCAGGGGGCCCGGTAGTAGCCAGCATTTT. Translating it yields CASSRGPGSSQHF.

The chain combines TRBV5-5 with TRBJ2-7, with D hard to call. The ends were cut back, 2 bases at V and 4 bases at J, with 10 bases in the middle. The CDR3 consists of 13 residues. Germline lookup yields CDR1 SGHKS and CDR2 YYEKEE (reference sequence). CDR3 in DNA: TGTGCCAGCAGCTTAGACACAGAGTACGAGCAGTACTTC. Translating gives CASSLDTEYEQYF.

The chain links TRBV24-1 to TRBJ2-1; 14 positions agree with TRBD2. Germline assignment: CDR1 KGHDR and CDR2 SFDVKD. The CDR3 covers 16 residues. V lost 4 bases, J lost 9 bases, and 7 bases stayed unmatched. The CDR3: CATSEGTSGSLSEQFF. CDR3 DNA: TGTGCCACCAGTGAAGGGACTAGCGGGAGCCTCAGTGAGCAGTTCTTC.

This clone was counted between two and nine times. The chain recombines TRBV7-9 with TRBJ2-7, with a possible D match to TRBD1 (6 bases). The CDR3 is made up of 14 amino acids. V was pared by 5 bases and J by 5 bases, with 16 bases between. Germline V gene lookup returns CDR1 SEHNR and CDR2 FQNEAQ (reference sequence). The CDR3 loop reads CASSPGQPLDEQYF. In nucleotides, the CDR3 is TGTGCCAGCAGCCCAGGACAGCCTCTCGACGAGCAGTACTTC.

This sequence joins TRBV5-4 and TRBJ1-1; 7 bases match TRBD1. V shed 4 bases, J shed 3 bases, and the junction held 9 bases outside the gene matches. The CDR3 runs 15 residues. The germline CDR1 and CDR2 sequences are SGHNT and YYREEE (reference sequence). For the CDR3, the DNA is TGTGCCAGCAGCCCGAATGGCAGGGGGGACACTGAAGCTTTCTTT. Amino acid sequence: CASSPNGRGDTEAFF. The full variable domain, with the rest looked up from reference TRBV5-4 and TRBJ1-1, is ETGVTQSPTHLIKTRGQQVTLRCSSQSGHNTVSWYQQALGQGPQFIFQYYREEENGRGNFPPRFSGLQFPNYSSELNVNALELDDSALYLCASSPNGRGDTEAFFGQGTRLTVV.

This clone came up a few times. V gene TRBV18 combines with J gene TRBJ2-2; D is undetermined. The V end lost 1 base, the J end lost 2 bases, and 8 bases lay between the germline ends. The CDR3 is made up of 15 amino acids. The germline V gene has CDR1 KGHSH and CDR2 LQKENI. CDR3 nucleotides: TGTGCCAGCTCACCACGGCAGGCAAACACCGGGGAGCTGTTTTTT. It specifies CASSPRQANTGELFF.

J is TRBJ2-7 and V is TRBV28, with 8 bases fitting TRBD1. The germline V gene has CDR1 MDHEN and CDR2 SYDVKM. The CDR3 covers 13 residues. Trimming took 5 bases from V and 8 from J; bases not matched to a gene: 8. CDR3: CASSPDRGSKQYF. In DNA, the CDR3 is TGTGCCAGCAGTCCAGACAGGGGTTCGAAGCAGTACTTC.

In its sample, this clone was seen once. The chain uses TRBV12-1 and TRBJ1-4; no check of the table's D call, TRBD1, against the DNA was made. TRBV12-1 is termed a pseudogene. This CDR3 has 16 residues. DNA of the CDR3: TGTGCCAGCAGCTTTGCGTGGGACAGAACTAATGAAAAACTGTTTTTT. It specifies CASSFAWDRTNEKLFF.

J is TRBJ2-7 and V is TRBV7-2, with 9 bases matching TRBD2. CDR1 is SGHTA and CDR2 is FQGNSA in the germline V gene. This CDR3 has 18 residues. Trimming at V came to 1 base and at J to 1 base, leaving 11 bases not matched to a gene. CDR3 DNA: TGTGCCAGCAGCTTAGGCACACTTCGGAGCGGGGGGTCCTACGAGCAGTACTTC. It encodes CASSLGTLRSGGSYEQYF.